This T cell receptor beta chain was profiled in a study of T cell responses to AZD1222 COVID-19 vaccine. The CDR3 totals 12 residues. In germline, CDR1 is SEHNR, CDR2 FQNEAQ (reference sequence). Trimming pared 2 bases from V and 5 bases from J, leaving 7 bases between. The method was immunoSEQ multiplex PCR; TCRdb's version includes in-frame clones alone and lacks a portion of them. The table has 85,000 to 110,000 clones, around 91% seen once. The specimen comprised peripheral blood, sampled on day 0 of AZD1222 vaccination. This rearrangement joins TRBV7-9 to TRBJ2-7; D is unresolved. The clonotype originates from an adult in good health. The CDR3 sequence: CASSLLSDEQYF. The CDR3 bases are TGTGCCAGCAGCTTATTGAGCGACGAGCAGTACTTC.